Listed here are 29 T cell receptor beta chains from one sample, sequenced in a study of CD4 T cells in relation to SARS-CoV-2 and coronaviruses. For these TCRs, the target antigens are not known. TCRdb's table, derived via immunoSEQ multiplex PCR, lists solely in-frame clones and lacks some. This table holds tens of thousands of clones, over 65% found once. Unexposed donor CD4+ T cells date from about 2010-2019, before the COVID-19 pandemic. After approximately 10 days of culture, CD4+ T cells were isolated. The sample consisted of CD4+ T cells from PBMCs, cultured in vitro. The receptors derive from a human donor in good health.

V gene TRBV6-4 combines with J gene TRBJ1-6; perhaps TRBD1 as D (6 bases). The CDR3 has 17 amino acids. Trimming removed 3 bases at V and 7 bases at J, with 19 bases between. Germline V gene lookup returns CDR1 MRHNA and CDR2 SNTAGT. The CDR3: CASSETVRGLGNSPLHF. CDR3 sequence (DNA): TGTGCCAGCAGTGAGACCGTTAGGGGGTTGGGGAATTCACCCCTCCACTTT.

The V and J genes are TRBV3-1 (or the pseudogene TRBV3-2) and TRBJ2-1; D not resolved. This CDR3 contains 15 residues. With 4 bases removed from V and 2 bases from J, the gap between germline ends came to 12 bases. Looked up from germline, CDR1 is LGHDT and CDR2 is YNNKEL (reference sequence). The CDR3 protein is CASSPGPMTYNEQFF. The CDR3 DNA reads TGTGCCAGCAGCCCAGGACCAATGACCTACAATGAGCAGTTCTTC.

The chain uses TRBV7-8 and TRBJ2-5; a possible D gene is TRBD1 (6 bases). The V end was cut by 4 bases, the J end by 1 base, with 10 bases between. Germline CDR1 is SGHVS and CDR2 is FQNEAQ. This CDR3 has 14 amino acids. The CDR3 DNA reads TGTGCCAGCAGCTCCCGACAGGTCCAAGAGACCCAGTACTTC. Translation: CASSSRQVQETQYF.

The rearrangement uses TRBV3-1 (or the pseudogene TRBV3-2) and TRBJ2-4, with D tentatively TRBD2 (6 bases). This CDR3 contains 13 residues. V shed 3 bases and J shed 8 bases, with 11 bases lying between them. Per germline, CDR1 LGHDT and CDR2 YNNKEL (reference sequence). CDR3 DNA sequence: TGTGCCAGCAGCCACGGGAGTGTGGACATTCAGTACTTC. Protein: CASSHGSVDIQYF.

J is TRBJ2-3 and V is TRBV6-6, with 7 bases fitting TRBD2. Germline CDR1 reads MNHNY; CDR2 reads SVGAGI (reference sequence). The trim removed 4 bases at V and 2 bases at J, leaving 3 bases unmatched. The CDR3 length is 14 residues. In nucleotides, the CDR3 is TGTGCCAGCAGTTCCGGACTAGACACAGATACGCAGTATTTT. This sequence encodes CASSSGLDTDTQYF.

The chain employs TRBV3-1 (or the pseudogene TRBV3-2) and TRBJ1-1; D remains ambiguous. In germline, CDR1 is LGHDT, CDR2 YNNKEL (reference sequence). V lost 4 bases to trimming and J lost 4 bases, with 16 bases between them. The CDR3 is 15 residues long. This chain's CDR3 is CASSPHPAPGTEAFF. The CDR3 DNA reads as TGTGCCAGCAGCCCACACCCGGCCCCAGGCACTGAAGCTTTCTTT.

J is TRBJ2-1 and V is TRBV4-2; D is unresolved. V lost 4 bases and J lost 7, with 11 bases in between. Per germline, CDR1 LGHNA and CDR2 YNFKEQ. This CDR3 contains 13 residues. The DNA of the CDR3 is TGTGCCAGCAGCCCAAGAAACCCTAATGAGCAGTTCTTC. Amino acid sequence: CASSPRNPNEQFF.

The V call is TRBV9, the J call TRBJ2-2; 9 nucleotides line up with TRBD2. The germline CDR1 and CDR2 sequences are SGDLS and YYNGEE. The J segment lost 4 bases and the V segment lost 0 bases, leaving 4 bases of the junction unmatched. CDR3 length equals 16 residues. The CDR3 nucleotides are TGTGCCAGCAGCGTAGGAGGCGGGGGGGTCACCGGGGAGCTGTTTTTT. Amino acid sequence: CASSVGGGGVTGELFF.

The chain links TRBV5-1 to TRBJ2-5, with 9 nucleotides matching TRBD2. In germline, CDR1 is SGHRS, CDR2 YFSETQ. V lost 5 bases and J lost 3; bases outside the gene matches: 2. The CDR3 is 13 residues long. CDR3 bases: TGCGCCAGCAGTCGGACTAGCGAAGAGACCCAGTACTTC. Encoded protein: CASSRTSEETQYF. Supplemented by reference TRBV5-1 and TRBJ2-5, the full variable domain reads KAGVTQTPRYLIKTRGQQVTLSCSPISGHRSVSWYQQTPGQGLQFLFEYFSETQRNKGNFPGRFSGRQFSNSRSEMNVSTLELGDSALYLCASSRTSEETQYFGPGTRLLVL.

The V and J genes are TRBV7-2 and TRBJ1-1; D not certain. The CDR3 spans 13 residues. V shed 2 bases and J shed 6 bases, with 10 bases lying between them. Per germline, CDR1 SGHTA and CDR2 FQGNSA. The CDR3 loop reads CASSLSRRAEAFF. The DNA of the CDR3 is TGTGCCAGCAGCTTAAGCAGGCGGGCTGAAGCTTTCTTT. Based on the CDR3 plus reference TRBV7-2 and TRBJ1-1, the full variable domain is GAGVSQSPSNKVTEKGKDVELRCDPISGHTALYWYRQSLGQGLEFLIYFQGNSAPDKSGLPSDRFSAERTGGSVSTLTIQRTQQEDSAVYLCASSLSRRAEAFFGQGTRLTVV.

The chain is built from TRBV5-1 and TRBJ2-5; D unresolved. V dropped 2 bases and J dropped 3 bases, with 5 bases sitting between them. CDR1 is SGHRS, CDR2 YFSETQ, per germline. This CDR3 comprises 12 residues. The CDR3 here is CASSLVEETQYF. The CDR3 DNA is TGCGCCAGCAGCTTAGTAGAAGAGACCCAGTACTTC. Drawing the rest from reference TRBV5-1 and TRBJ2-5, the complete variable domain is KAGVTQTPRYLIKTRGQQVTLSCSPISGHRSVSWYQQTPGQGLQFLFEYFSETQRNKGNFPGRFSGRQFSNSRSEMNVSTLELGDSALYLCASSLVEETQYFGPGTRLLVL.

The gene calls are TRBV9 and TRBJ1-5, with D unclear. The CDR3 is made up of 13 amino acids. Trimming left V 0 bases short and J 7 bases short, with 8 bases between. The germline gives CDR1 SGDLS, CDR2 YYNGEE. The chain's CDR3 is CASSVAPSQPQHF. The CDR3 DNA reads TGTGCCAGCAGCGTAGCCCCTAGCCAGCCCCAGCATTTT.

The J gene is TRBJ1-3, the V gene TRBV3-1 (or the pseudogene TRBV3-2), with TRBD1 as a possible D gene (5 bases). Deletions cut 5 bases from V and 0 bases from J, with 11 bases between. Germline CDR1 is LGHDT and CDR2 is YNNKEL (reference sequence). CDR3 length equals 15 residues. DNA for the CDR3: TGTGCCAGCAGCTCCGACAGACTCTCTGGAAACACCATATATTTT. Protein: CASSSDRLSGNTIYF.

The V gene is TRBV10-1, the J gene TRBJ2-3; 9 nucleotides align to TRBD1. The CDR3 spans 15 residues. Germline CDR1 reads WNHNN; CDR2 reads SYGVQD (reference sequence). The J segment lost 2 bases and the V segment lost 5 bases, leaving 5 bases of the junction unmatched. CDR3 residues: CASSSGQGITDTQYF. Written as DNA, the CDR3 is TGCGCCAGCAGTTCGGGACAGGGAATCACAGATACGCAGTATTTT.

The chain uses TRBV2 and TRBJ1-2; D perhaps matches TRBD1 (5 bases). V was shortened by 6 bases and J by 0 bases, with 11 bases between the two germline ends. CDR1 is SNHLY, CDR2 FYNNEI, per germline. CDR3 length: 14 residues. CDR3 in amino acids: CASSAQGANYGYTF. In DNA form, the CDR3 reads TGTGCCAGCAGCGCCCAGGGTGCTAACTATGGCTACACCTTC.

The V call is TRBV19, the J call TRBJ2-1; D perhaps matches TRBD2 (6 bases). Germline V CDR1 and CDR2: LNHDA, SQIVND (reference sequence). The CDR3 runs 14 residues. Trimming pared 7 bases from V and 2 bases from J, leaving 12 bases between. The CDR3: CASTSGETYNEQFF. In DNA, the CDR3 is TGTGCCAGTACCTCGGGGGAGACCTACAATGAGCAGTTCTTC.

This clone was observed a single time. This sequence joins TRBV5-8 and TRBJ2-6; 7 nucleotides line up with TRBD2. Germline values: CDR1 SGHTS, CDR2 YDEGEE. The CDR3 sequence is 16 residues long. V shed 4 bases, J shed 0 bases, and the junction held 4 bases outside the gene matches. CDR3 nucleotide sequence: TGTGCCAGCAGCCCCCGCGGGAGCTCTGGGGCCAACGTCCTGACTTTC. Protein product: CASSPRGSSGANVLTF. The full variable domain, with the rest looked up from reference TRBV5-8 and TRBJ2-6, is EAGVTQSPTHLIKTRGQQATLRCSPISGHTSVYWYQQALGLGLQFLLWYDEGEERNRGNFPPRFSGRQFPNYSSELNVNALELEDSALYLCASSPRGSSGANVLTFGAGSRLTVL.

This chain connects TRBV12-3 or TRBV12-4 to TRBJ2-7; TRBD1 might be the D (6 bases). With 7 bases removed from V and 6 bases from J, the gap between germline ends came to 16 bases. This CDR3 is built from 13 residues. The CDR3 spells CASNFEGEREQYF. In DNA form, the CDR3 reads TGTGCCAGCAACTTTGAGGGGGAACGCGAGCAGTACTTC.

This clone was seen only once. V is TRBV12-3 or TRBV12-4 and J is TRBJ1-1; no firm D call. The CDR3 has 13 residues. Trimming took off 2 bases at V and 7 bases at J, with 11 bases between the two ends. Here the CDR3 reads CASSLQPPGEAFF. The CDR3 region has the DNA TGTGCCAGCAGTTTACAACCTCCTGGTGAAGCTTTCTTT.

The chain is built from TRBV3-1 (or the pseudogene TRBV3-2) and TRBJ2-4; D perhaps matches TRBD1 (6 bases). The CDR3 has 17 residues. V shed 1 base and J shed 0 bases, with 13 bases lying between them. Germline CDR1 LGHDT, CDR2 YNNKEL (reference sequence). For the CDR3, the DNA is TGTGCCAGCAGCCAAGCCAGGGACACCCCAGCCAAAAACATTCAGTACTTC. Encoded protein: CASSQARDTPAKNIQYF.

V is TRBV7-9 and J is TRBJ2-7; possibly TRBD1 for D (5 bases). In germline, CDR1 is SEHNR, CDR2 FQNEAQ (reference sequence). There are 12 residues in the CDR3. V shed 5 bases and J shed 3 bases, with 8 bases lying between them. The CDR3 is CASSQDSYEQYF. The CDR3 DNA follows: TGTGCCAGCAGCCAAGACAGCTACGAGCAGTACTTC. Drawing the rest from reference TRBV7-9 and TRBJ2-7, the complete variable domain is DTGVSQNPRHKITKRGQNVTFRCDPISEHNRLYWYRQTLGQGPEFLTYFQNEAQLEKSRLLSDRFSAERPKGSFSTLEIQRTEQGDSAMYLCASSQDSYEQYFGPGTRLTVT.

This rearrangement joins TRBV30 to TRBJ2-1, with 10 bases fitting TRBD2. V was clipped by 3 bases and J by 1 base; unmatched bases: 12. The CDR3 contains 18 residues. Germline-derived CDR1 and CDR2 are GTSNPN and SVGIG (reference sequence). The CDR3 here is CAWSGTLAGAQSYNEQFF. The DNA of the CDR3 is TGTGCCTGGAGCGGGACGCTAGCGGGAGCGCAGTCCTACAATGAGCAGTTCTTC.

The chain has TRBV10-3 and TRBJ1-3; TRBD1 matches at 9 bases. The length of the CDR3 is 17 residues. The ends lost 2 bases at V and 0 bases at J; junction bases unmatched: 5. Germline CDR1 and CDR2: ENHRY and SYGVKD. The DNA of the CDR3 is TGTGCCATCAGTGAGGGCCCGGACAGGGGCTCTGGAAACACCATATATTTT. Translating gives CAISEGPDRGSGNTIYF.

The genes are TRBV7-2 and TRBJ1-4; D not resolved. The CDR3 totals 16 residues. CDR1 and CDR2 from the germline V gene are SGHTA and FQGNSA. V lost 5 bases, J lost 0 bases, and 13 bases lay in between. The CDR3 loop reads CASSPSGVSTNEKLFF. The CDR3 DNA follows: TGTGCCAGCAGCCCCTCTGGGGTCTCAACTAATGAAAAACTGTTTTTT.

The count of this clone is one. The chain is built from TRBV6-5 and TRBJ2-5, with D unresolved. The V end was cut by 8 bases, the J end by 6 bases, with 13 bases between. CDR3 length equals 12 residues. Germline V gene data show CDR1 as MNHEY and CDR2 as SVGAGI. The CDR3 loop reads CASDRTGKTQYF. CDR3 in DNA: TGTGCCAGCGATAGGACCGGCAAGACCCAGTACTTC.

The chain combines TRBV7-9 with TRBJ1-1; no definite D call. CDR3 length: 13 amino acids. The V gene's germline CDR1 is SEHNR and CDR2 FQNEAQ (reference sequence). The V end was cut by 0 bases, the J end by 5 bases, with 7 bases between. The CDR3 sequence: CASSLAGRTEAFF. The CDR3 DNA reads as TGTGCCAGCAGCTTAGCAGGGAGGACTGAAGCTTTCTTT.

The chain recombines TRBV2 with TRBJ2-7; D is unclear. Germline CDR1 and CDR2: SNHLY and FYNNEI. The CDR3 contains 14 residues. V lost 5 bases and J 6 bases, leaving 17 bases between the germline ends. The DNA for the CDR3 is TGTGCCAGCAGTAAGTCTACCTCCTTAGGCGAGCAGTACTTC. Translation: CASSKSTSLGEQYF.

This clone occurred a few times. The rearrangement uses TRBV6-5 and TRBJ1-2; no firm D call. V lost 2 bases and J 2 bases, leaving 6 bases between the germline ends. CDR1 MNHEY and CDR2 SVGAGI come from the germline V gene. The CDR3 is 13 residues long. This CDR3 reads CASSYGRNYGYTF. DNA of the CDR3: TGTGCCAGCAGTTACGGAAGGAACTATGGCTACACCTTC.

This clone has just one count. The V call is TRBV5-1, the J call TRBJ1-2; TRBD1 aligns across 7 bases. V gave up 4 bases and J gave up 7 bases; unmatched junction bases: 4. CDR1 and CDR2 (germline): SGHRS, YFSETQ. The CDR3 totals 12 residues. This CDR3 is CASSVDRVGYTF. In nucleotides, the CDR3 is TGCGCCAGCAGCGTCGACAGGGTTGGCTACACCTTC.